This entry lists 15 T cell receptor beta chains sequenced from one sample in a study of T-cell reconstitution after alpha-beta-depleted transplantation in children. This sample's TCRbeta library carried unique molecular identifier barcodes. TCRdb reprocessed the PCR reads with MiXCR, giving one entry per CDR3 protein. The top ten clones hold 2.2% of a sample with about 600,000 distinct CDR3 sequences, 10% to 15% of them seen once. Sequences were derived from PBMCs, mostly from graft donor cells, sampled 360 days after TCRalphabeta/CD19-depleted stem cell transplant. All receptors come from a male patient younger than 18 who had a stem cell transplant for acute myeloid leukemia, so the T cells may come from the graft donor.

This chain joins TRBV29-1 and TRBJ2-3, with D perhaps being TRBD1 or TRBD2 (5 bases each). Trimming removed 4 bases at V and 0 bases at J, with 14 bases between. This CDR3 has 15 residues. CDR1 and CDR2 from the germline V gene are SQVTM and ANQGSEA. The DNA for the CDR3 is TGCAGCGTTGGGGGACCTGCGTCAAGCACAGATACGCAGTATTTT. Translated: CSVGGPASSTDTQYF.

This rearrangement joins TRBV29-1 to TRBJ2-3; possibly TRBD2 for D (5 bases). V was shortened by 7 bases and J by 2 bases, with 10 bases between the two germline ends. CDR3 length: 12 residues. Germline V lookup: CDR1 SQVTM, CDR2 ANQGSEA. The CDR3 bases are TGCAGCGCTAGACTACCCACAGATACGCAGTATTTT. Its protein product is CSARLPTDTQYF.

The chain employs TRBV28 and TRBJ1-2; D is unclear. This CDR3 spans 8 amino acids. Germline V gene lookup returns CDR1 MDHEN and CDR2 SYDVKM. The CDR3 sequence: CAVNGYTF. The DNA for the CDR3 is TGTGCTGTTAATGGCTACACCTTC.

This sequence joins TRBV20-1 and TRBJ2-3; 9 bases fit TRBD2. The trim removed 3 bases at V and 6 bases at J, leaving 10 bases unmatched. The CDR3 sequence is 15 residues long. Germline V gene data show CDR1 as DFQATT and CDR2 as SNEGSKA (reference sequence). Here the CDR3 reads CSASPLAGVPDTQYF. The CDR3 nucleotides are TGCAGTGCTAGTCCATTAGCGGGAGTCCCGGATACGCAGTATTTT.

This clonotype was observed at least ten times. In DNA form, the CDR3 reads TGTGCCAGCAGCCGATGGGCCACAGGGGCGAATGGCTACACCTTC. Protein sequence: CASSRWATGANGYTF. V is TRBV28 and J is TRBJ1-2; 7 bases agree with TRBD1. The CDR3 contains 15 residues. Germline V gene data show CDR1 as MDHEN and CDR2 as SYDVKM. V lost 6 bases, J lost 6 bases, and 13 bases stayed unmatched.

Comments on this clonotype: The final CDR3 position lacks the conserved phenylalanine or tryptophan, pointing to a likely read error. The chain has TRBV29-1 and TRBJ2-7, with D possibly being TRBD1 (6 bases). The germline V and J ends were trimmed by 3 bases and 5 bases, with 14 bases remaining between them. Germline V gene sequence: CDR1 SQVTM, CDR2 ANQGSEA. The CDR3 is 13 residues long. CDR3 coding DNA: TGCAGCGTTGATACAGGGAAATTCCACGAGCAGTACTAC. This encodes CSVDTGKFHEQYY.

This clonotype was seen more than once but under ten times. CDR3 coding DNA: TGTGCCAGCAGTCGTCCGAATAGCGGGAGCAAGAGTAGGAGTTCTTGGTCCGAGCAGTACTTC. The encoded protein is CASSRPNSGSKSRSSWSEQYF. The chain couples TRBV28 to TRBJ2-7, with 9 positions matching TRBD2. Per germline, CDR1 MDHEN and CDR2 SYDVKM. The J segment lost 6 bases and the V segment lost 5 bases, leaving 29 bases of the junction unmatched. CDR3 size: 21 residues.

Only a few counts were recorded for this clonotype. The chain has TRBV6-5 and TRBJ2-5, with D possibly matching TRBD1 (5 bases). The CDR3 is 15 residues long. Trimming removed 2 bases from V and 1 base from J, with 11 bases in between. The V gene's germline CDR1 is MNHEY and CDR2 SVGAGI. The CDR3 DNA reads TGTGCCAGCAGTTACGGGGCGGCCACCCAAGAGACCCAGTACTTC. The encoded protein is CASSYGAATQETQYF.

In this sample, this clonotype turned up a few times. CDR3 region: CASSQERWSTDTQYF. The DNA of the CDR3 is TGCGCCAGCAGCCAAGAGAGATGGAGCACAGATACGCAGTATTTT. This chain connects TRBV4-3 to TRBJ2-3; D remains unclear. The CDR3 loop spans 15 amino acids. V lost 0 bases and J 0 bases, leaving 7 bases between the germline ends. From germline, CDR1 is LGHNA and CDR2 YSLEER.

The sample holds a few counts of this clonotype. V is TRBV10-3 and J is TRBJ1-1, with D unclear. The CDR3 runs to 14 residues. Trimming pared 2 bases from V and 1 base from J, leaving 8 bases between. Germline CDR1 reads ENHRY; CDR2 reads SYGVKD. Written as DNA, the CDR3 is TGTGCCATCAGTGAGAGGGTGACGAACACTGAAGCTTTCTTT. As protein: CAISERVTNTEAFF.

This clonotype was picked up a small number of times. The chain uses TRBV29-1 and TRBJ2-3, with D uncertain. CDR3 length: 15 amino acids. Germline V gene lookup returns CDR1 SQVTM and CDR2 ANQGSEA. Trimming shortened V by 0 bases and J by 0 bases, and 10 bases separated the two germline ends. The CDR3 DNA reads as TGCAGCGTTGAAGATAGGGTAGAGAGCACAGATACGCAGTATTTT. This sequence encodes CSVEDRVESTDTQYF.

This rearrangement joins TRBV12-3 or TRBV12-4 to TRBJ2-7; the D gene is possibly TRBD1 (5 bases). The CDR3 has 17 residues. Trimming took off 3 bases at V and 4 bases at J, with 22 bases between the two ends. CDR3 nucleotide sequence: TGTGCCAGCAGTTTCGGTGTAGGGGCTAGGAGTCAATACGAGCAGTACTTC. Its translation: CASSFGVGARSQYEQYF.

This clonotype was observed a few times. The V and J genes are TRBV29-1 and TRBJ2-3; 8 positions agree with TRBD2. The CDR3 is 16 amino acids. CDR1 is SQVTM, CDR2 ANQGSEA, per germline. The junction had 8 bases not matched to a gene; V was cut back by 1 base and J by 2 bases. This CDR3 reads CSVEGGTSQFTDTQYF. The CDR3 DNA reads TGCAGCGTTGAAGGCGGGACTAGTCAGTTCACAGATACGCAGTATTTT.

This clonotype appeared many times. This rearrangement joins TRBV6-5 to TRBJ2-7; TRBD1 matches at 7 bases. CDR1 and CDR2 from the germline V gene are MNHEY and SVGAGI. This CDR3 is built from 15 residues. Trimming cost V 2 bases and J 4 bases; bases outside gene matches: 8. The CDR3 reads CASSYDRVSPYEQYF. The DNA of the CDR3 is TGTGCCAGCAGTTACGACAGGGTTTCACCTTACGAGCAGTACTTC.

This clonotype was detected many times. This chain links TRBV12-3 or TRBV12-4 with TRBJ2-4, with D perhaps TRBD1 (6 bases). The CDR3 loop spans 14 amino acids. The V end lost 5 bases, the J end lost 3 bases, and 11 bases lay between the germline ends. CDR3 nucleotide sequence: TGTGCCAGCAGTCGGGGACAAGTCAAAAACATTCAGTACTTC. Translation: CASSRGQVKNIQYF.